This T cell receptor beta chain was observed in a study of T cell responses to AZD1222 COVID-19 vaccine. Study-wide results and caveats: Only five to seven individuals given AZD1222 were seropositive at baseline. Once two AZD1222 doses were given, Spike-specific TCR breadth and depth went up. Nearly half of spike-specific TCRs reportedly target variant regions that are unmutated in the B.1.351 and B.1.1.7 variants. White British people made up most donors, females outnumbered males, and clonal diversity was possibly underestimated.

In the case of this clone: Its specificity is unknown.

Generated by immunoSEQ multiplex PCR, the TCRdb table keeps only in-frame clones and is missing some. The sample includes about 120,000 clones, more than 85% seen only once; the top ten take around a tenth. The source is an adult in good health. This material consisted of peripheral blood, taken on day 0 of AZD1222 vaccination.

The CDR3 bases are TGTGCCAGCAGTTTGGGGGTTGAGCAGTTCTTC. This gives the protein CASSLGVEQFF. The V and J genes are TRBV2 and TRBJ2-1; D might be TRBD1 or TRBD2, each matching 5 bases. Per germline, CDR1 SNHLY and CDR2 FYNNEI. The germline V and J ends were trimmed by 5 bases and 9 bases, with 8 bases remaining between them. This CDR3 region has 11 residues.